A selection of T cell receptor beta chains follows, all from one sample in a study of T cell repertoires in cytomegalovirus infection. No antigen has been assigned to these receptors. Using its own MiXCR run on the reads, TCRdb lists one record per CDR3 protein. Altogether roughly 570,000 distinct CDR3 sequences are present, over 35% being singletons, with the ten largest covering 48%. Sequences were derived from cultured PBMCs, sampled from culture after CMV antigen stimulation. All receptors come from a human donor in good health (CMV status not recorded). Some clones in this sample may be carry-over from other donors' samples. The CDR3 runs from the conserved cysteine through the conserved F or W. A D gene is named only where the DNA matches it firmly. Clone size is shown for a subset of rows, as once, few, many or a class of expanded clone.

D gene	J gene	V gene	CDR3 length	clone size	CDR3 DNA	CDR3 protein
.	TRBJ1-1	TRBV7-2	14	few	TGTGCCAGCAGCCCAGTCCGGATGGGCACTGAAGCTTTCTTT	CASSPVRMGTEAFF
.	TRBJ1-1	TRBV12-3/TRBV12-4	14	.	TGTGCCAGCAGTTCTTCCCCGATGGACACTGAAGCTTTCTTT	CASSSSPMDTEAFF
.	TRBJ1-5	TRBV6-1	18	.	TGTGCCAGCAGGTACCACCCTGGGGGTAGGGGAACGAATCAGCCCCAGCATTTT	CASRYHPGGRGTNQPQHF
.	TRBJ2-7	TRBV20-1	12	.	TGCAGTGCGCCAGGGAGTTATCGGGAGCAGTACTTC	CSAPGSYREQYF
.	TRBJ1-1	TRBV19	13	.	TGTGCCAGTAGTTGGGGGCAGATCACTGAAGCTTTCTTT	CASSWGQITEAFF
.	TRBJ2-3	TRBV6-2/TRBV6-3	14	few	TGTGCCAGCAGGGACCCCTTTCCGGTTGATACGCAGTATTTT	CASRDPFPVDTQYF
TRBD2	TRBJ2-3	TRBV6-1	15	few	TGTGCCAGCAGCGTAACTAGCGGGGGAGCAGATACGCAGTATTTT	CASSVTSGGADTQYF
.	TRBJ2-4	TRBV12-3/TRBV12-4	13	few	TGTGCCAGTTCCAGGGCGGGTCAGGACATTCAGTACTTC	CASSRAGQDIQYF
.	TRBJ1-2	TRBV12-3/TRBV12-4	15	.	TGTGCCAGCGCCCCCTGGGGGGATACTAACTATGGCTACACCTTC	CASAPWGDTNYGYTF
.	TRBJ2-2	TRBV12-3/TRBV12-4	14	.	TGTGCCAGCAGTTTAGGGCCCCCAGGCGGGGAGCTGTTTTTT	CASSLGPPGGELFF
.	TRBJ1-2	TRBV25-1	15	.	TGTGCCAGCTCAAAAAAGGGGCAGGGACTATATGGCTACACCTTC	CASSKKGQGLYGYTF
TRBD2	TRBJ2-3	TRBV20-1	18	.	TGCAGTGCTGGAGGACTGGTAGCGGGACCCGTAAGCACAGATACGCAGTATTTT	CSAGGLVAGPVSTDTQYF
.	TRBJ2-1	TRBV15	12	once	TGTGCCACTGGCAGGCCCTACAATGAGCAGTTCTTC	CATGRPYNEQFF
.	TRBJ2-6	TRBV11-2	17	few	TGTGCCAGCAGCCTCGTCGGGGGCGCATCTGGGGCCAACGTCCTGACTTTC	CASSLVGGASGANVLTF
TRBD1	TRBJ1-1	TRBV5-6	15	few	TGTGCCAGCAGCTTGTTTTATAGGGGGCGTACTGAAGCTTTCTTT	CASSLFYRGRTEAFF
.	TRBJ1-5	TRBV18	14	.	TGTGCCAGCTCACCACCAGGGGGGGATCAGCCCCAGCATTTT	CASSPPGGDQPQHF
.	TRBJ2-5	TRBV4-3	15	.	TGCGCCAGCAGCCAAGATCCGGGATCGCAAGAGACCCAGTACTTC	CASSQDPGSQETQYF
.	TRBJ2-3	TRBV7-2	15	few	TGTGCCAGCAGCTTAGCAGGGGGGGCGGAAGATACGCAGTATTTT	CASSLAGGAEDTQYF
.	TRBJ2-7	TRBV6-2/TRBV6-3	13	.	TGTGCCAGCACCTCCGGACCCTACTACGAGCAGTACTTC	CASTSGPYYEQYF
.	TRBJ1-1	TRBV7-2	13	.	TGTGCCAGCAGCTTAACTCGGGACTCTGAAGCTTTCTTT	CASSLTRDSEAFF
.	TRBJ2-7	TRBV6-8	14	once	TGTGCCAGCAAGTTGTTTTCTGGGTCGGGGGAGCAGTACTTC	CASKLFSGSGEQYF
.	TRBJ2-5	TRBV7-6	15	.	TGTGCCAGCAGCTTAGTAAGCCCAGTCCAAGAGACCCAGTACTTC	CASSLVSPVQETQYF
TRBD1	TRBJ2-3	TRBV12-3/TRBV12-4	20	few	TGTGCCAGCAGTTGGCGGGACAGGGGCGTTCGGGGGGCCAGCACAGATACGCAGTATTTT	CASSWRDRGVRGASTDTQYF
TRBD1	TRBJ1-4	TRBV2	12	few	TGTGCCAGCGCCCAGGGGGGTGAAAAACTGTTTTTT	CASAQGGEKLFF
TRBD1	TRBJ2-5	TRBV5-1	14	.	TGCGCCAGCAGCGGACAGGGTTTCCAAGAGACCCAGTACTTC	CASSGQGFQETQYF
TRBD1	TRBJ1-4	TRBV5-1	13	.	TGCGCCAGCAGCTTAGGGGGCGCTGAAAAACTGTTTTTT	CASSLGGAEKLFF
TRBD1	TRBJ1-5	TRBV7-2	13	.	TGTGCCAGCAGCGGGTACAGGGGACAGCCCCAGCATTTT	CASSGYRGQPQHF
TRBD2	TRBJ2-1	TRBV7-2	17	many	TGTGCCAGCAGCTTAAATCTTCGGGAGGTATTAAGGAATGAGCAGTTCTTC	CASSLNLREVLRNEQFF
.	TRBJ1-5	TRBV2	14	.	TGTGCCAGCAGAGGAGACCATCCCAATCAGCCCCAGCATTTT	CASRGDHPNQPQHF
TRBD2	TRBJ2-1	TRBV18	11	once	TGTGCCAGTACGGGAGGGGGTGAGCAGTTCTTC	CASTGGGEQFF
TRBD2	TRBJ2-3	TRBV7-2	16	many	TGTGCCAGCAGCTTAGAACTAGCGGGGAGCACAGATACGCAGTATTTT	CASSLELAGSTDTQYF
.	TRBJ2-1	TRBV7-9	16	.	TGTGCCAGCAGCTTTCATCGAGGGAGCTCCTACAATGAGCAGTTCTTC	CASSFHRGSSYNEQFF